This T cell receptor beta chain was documented in a study of spatial heterogeneity in lung cancer. Study context: Detected sequences consistently included more beta-chain ones than alpha-chain ones. Broader study findings: Within tumors, counts of expanded alpha and beta TCRs tracked tumor mutation counts.

About this clonotype: Its antigen remains unidentified.

Noted time point: sample taken at primary tumor resection. Samples came from approximately 65 TRACERx patients with untreated early-stage lung cancer. The CDR3 is made up of 14 amino acids. Trimming stripped 4 bases from V and 2 bases from J, with 11 bases between. Germline CDR1 MNHEY, CDR2 SMNVEV (reference sequence). TCRdb analysed the 5' RACE reads with MiXCR anew, one entry per CDR3 protein. In the table there are over 3,000 distinct CDR3 sequences, roughly 15% of which are singletons. The material sequenced was lung tumor tissue, taken at surgery. This chain uses TRBV27 with TRBJ1-1; D not resolved. The clonotype was recovered from a male donor with early-stage non-small cell lung cancer. The CDR3 sequence is CASSYWGGNTEAFF. The DNA of the CDR3 is TGTGCCAGCAGTTATTGGGGTGGAAACACTGAAGCTTTCTTT.